This TCR beta chain was sequenced in a study of response to subunit inactivated influenza vaccine listed by TCRdb under 2018. Concerning the study at large: To follow how T cells responded to a trivalent subunit inactivated influenza vaccine, the researchers relied on deep quantitative profiling of the T cell receptor repertoire.

Library generation was performed with RT-PCR. Instrument on record: Illumina HiSeq 2500. TCRdb itself trimmed the public reads at Q25 with fastp, ran MiXCR and retained productive beta chains. All rows with the same CDR3 protein become a single entry with the most common DNA and genes. The sample includes 540,000 or so distinct CDR3 sequences, with 10% to 15% observed a single time. The ten largest clones take up over 10% of the sample. Study-wide conclusions, independent of this receptor: The authors proposed that each seasonal influenza vaccination may bring in only a limited number of new T cells.

Measured from the cysteine to the phenylalanine, the CDR3 is 16 residues long. The entry retains the CDR3 DNA only, 48 bases that are in frame from base 1. Trimming takes 6 bases off V and 5 bases off J; junction bases not matched to a gene: 15. The sample's time point label, in plain terms: 45 days after influenza vaccine administration. As concerns this clonotype: Its antigen is currently not known. The input lacks base qualities; no much larger clone sits a single base away.

The chain joins TRBV23-1 to TRBJ2-7; the central 8 bases match TRBD2. TRBV23-1 is filed as an ORF, its function uncertain. The source of this sequence is a man aged 50 to 60 who received an inactivated influenza vaccine. Donor details come from another sample of the same person, matched by shared clones. The specimen comprised PBMCs from blood, sampled about 6 weeks after vaccination. The base sequence is TGCGCCAGCAGAGCACAATCGGTGACTAGCGACGACGAGCAGTACTTC. Its product reads: CASRAQSVTSDDEQYF.